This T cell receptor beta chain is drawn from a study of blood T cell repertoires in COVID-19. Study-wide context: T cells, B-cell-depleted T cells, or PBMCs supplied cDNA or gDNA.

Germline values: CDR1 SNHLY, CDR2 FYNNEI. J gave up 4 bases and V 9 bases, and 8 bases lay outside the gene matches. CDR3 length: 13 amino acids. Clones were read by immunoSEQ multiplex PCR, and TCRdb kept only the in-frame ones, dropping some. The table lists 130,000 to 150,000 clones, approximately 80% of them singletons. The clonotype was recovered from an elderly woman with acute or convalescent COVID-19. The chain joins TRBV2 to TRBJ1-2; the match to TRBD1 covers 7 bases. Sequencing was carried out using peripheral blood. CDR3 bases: TGTGCCAGTACAGGACAGGAACTCTATGGCTACACCTTC. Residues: CASTGQELYGYTF.